The 18 T cell receptor beta chains in this list originate from one sample, sequenced in a study of T cells in Graves' hyperthyroidism and ophthalmopathy. The CDR3 regions of TCR beta were amplified from RNA transcripts. Researchers ran a first-round RT-PCR on the TCR CDR3 using the HTBI primer set. TCRdb ran MiXCR on the multiplex PCR reads and lists one entry per CDR3 protein. The sample lists about 320,000 distinct CDR3 sequences, approximately 17% occurring once. The sample comprised blood. Receptor source: a man aged 25 to 45 with Graves' hyperthyroidism.

As regards this clonotype: At one end the junction does not follow the germline gene, possibly because of a read error. This CDR3 is CASSQDSAGPREQHF. CDR3 DNA sequence: TGTGCCAGCAGCCAAGATTCAGCGGGTCCGCGGGAGCAGCACTTC. The chain combines TRBV3-1 with TRBJ2-7; the match to TRBD2 covers 7 bases. Germline V gives CDR1 LGHDT, CDR2 YNNKEL (reference sequence). The CDR3 has 15 residues.

This chain links TRBV25-1 with TRBJ1-5, with TRBD1 as a possible D gene (6 bases). V lost 11 bases to trimming and J lost 5 bases, with 16 bases between them. The germline V gene encodes CDR1 MGHDK and CDR2 SYGVNS. This CDR3 region has 13 residues. The CDR3 DNA reads as TGTGCCCGAGGGGGGGCCGATCATCAGCCCCAGCATTTT. This encodes CARGGADHQPQHF.

This clonotype was seen many times. The V gene is TRBV7-2, the J gene TRBJ2-1, with D hard to call. Germline CDR1 and CDR2: SGHTA and FQGNSA. The V end lost 1 base, the J end lost 9 bases, and 7 bases lay between the germline ends. CDR3 length: 12 amino acids. CDR3 loop: CASSLVLSEQFF. The DNA of the CDR3 is TGTGCCAGCAGCTTAGTTCTGAGTGAGCAGTTCTTC.

Many counts were recorded for this clonotype. DNA for the CDR3: TGCAGCAGTAGACAGGGTATGGGCCAAGAGACCCAGTACTTC. This sequence encodes CSSRQGMGQETQYF. The chain has TRBV29-1 and TRBJ2-5, with TRBD1 identical over 7 bases. V dropped 8 bases and J dropped 1; count of bases not matched to a gene: 10. CDR1 and CDR2 (germline): SQVTM, ANQGSEA. The CDR3 sequence is 14 residues long.

As regards this clonotype: A much larger clone is a single base away; this may be a read error. The V and J genes are TRBV29-1 and TRBJ1-1; D is possibly TRBD1 (5 bases). Per germline, CDR1 SQVTM and CDR2 ANQGSEA. Trimming stripped 4 bases from V and 0 bases from J, with 15 bases between. This CDR3 spans 15 amino acids. CDR3 sequence reads: CSVVPGWGMNTEAFF. The CDR3 DNA reads TGCAGCGTTGTCCCAGGGTGGGGGATGAACACTGAAGCTTTCTTT.

The chain joins TRBV10-3 to TRBJ2-3; no firm D call. CDR3 length equals 15 residues. Deletions cut 8 bases from V and 4 bases from J, with 19 bases between. Looked up from germline, CDR1 is ENHRY and CDR2 is SYGVKD. The CDR3 DNA follows: TGTGCCATCGCGGAGACCCCCCTTCTCGCAGATACGCAGTATTTT. Amino acid sequence: CAIAETPLLADTQYF.

This clonotype occurred many times. V and J are TRBV2 and TRBJ1-5, with TRBD1 matching over 9 bases. This CDR3 contains 14 residues. Losses at the gene ends were 5 bases for V and 6 bases for J; bases not matched to a gene: 5. Per germline, CDR1 SNHLY and CDR2 FYNNEI. Written as DNA, the CDR3 is TGTGCCAGCAGTCCTGGACAGGGGTTTCAGCCCCAGCATTTT. Translated: CASSPGQGFQPQHF.

This clonotype has a count of ten or more. The chain employs TRBV19 and TRBJ2-1; 7 bases fit TRBD1. Per germline, CDR1 LNHDA and CDR2 SQIVND (reference sequence). CDR3 length: 15 residues. V dropped 6 bases and J dropped 3; count of bases not matched to a gene: 8. Here the CDR3 reads CASRPRDSLYNEQFF. CDR3 coding DNA: TGTGCCAGTAGACCCCGGGACAGCCTCTACAATGAGCAGTTCTTC.

This clonotype was counted many times. The V call is TRBV30, the J call TRBJ1-5, with TRBD1 as a possible D gene (5 bases). Germline V gene lookup returns CDR1 GTSNPN and CDR2 SVGIG (reference sequence). This CDR3 has 15 amino acids. V shed 3 bases and J shed 3 bases, with 15 bases lying between them. The CDR3 DNA reads as TGTGCCTGGAGCACCGGGGCCCAGTTCAATCAGCCCCAGCATTTT. It specifies CAWSTGAQFNQPQHF.

A few counts support this clonotype. The chain uses TRBV7-9 and TRBJ2-7, with 10 bases lining up with TRBD1. The trim removed 8 bases at V and 5 bases at J, leaving 9 bases unmatched. CDR3 length equals 14 residues. Germline CDR1 SEHNR, CDR2 FQNEAQ (reference sequence). The CDR3 nucleotides read TGTGCCAGCTCCCCCGGGACAGGGGACAACGAGCAGTACTTC. Its protein product is CASSPGTGDNEQYF.

The rearrangement links TRBV2 to TRBJ2-1, with D possibly TRBD2 on 5 matching bases. Trimming pared 2 bases from V and 5 bases from J, leaving 10 bases between. CDR1 SNHLY and CDR2 FYNNEI come from the germline V gene. This CDR3 has 14 amino acids. The CDR3 protein is CASSEFYGNNEQFF. In nucleotides, the CDR3 is TGTGCCAGCAGTGAATTCTACGGGAACAATGAGCAGTTCTTC.

The J gene is TRBJ1-2, the V gene TRBV19, with no clear D. The germline V gene has CDR1 LNHDA and CDR2 SQIVND (reference sequence). V was pared by 8 bases and J by 5 bases, with 15 bases between. The CDR3 is 13 amino acids. The CDR3 DNA is TGTGCCAGTGGCGCCGGGAGCTGGTATGGCTACACCTTC. This codes for CASGAGSWYGYTF.

This clonotype has a count of ten or more. V and J are TRBV28 and TRBJ2-3; D unclear. The CDR3 has 11 amino acids. From germline, CDR1 is MDHEN and CDR2 SYDVKM. Trimming left V 0 bases short and J 10 bases short, with 5 bases between. The CDR3 loop reads CASSLWGAQYF. The CDR3 nucleotides are TGTGCCAGCAGTTTATGGGGCGCGCAGTATTTT.

The count of this clonotype is one. The chain has TRBV29-1 and TRBJ2-5; TRBD1 matches 7 bases. The CDR3 extends over 12 amino acids. The V segment lost 6 bases and the J segment 2 bases; nucleotides outside the gene matches: 3. Germline V gives CDR1 SQVTM, CDR2 ANQGSEA. The CDR3 coding sequence is TGCAGCGTCCGGGGACAGCAAGAGACCCAGTACTTC. Its translation: CSVRGQQETQYF. The full variable domain, its missing parts supplied by reference TRBV29-1 and TRBJ2-5, is SAVISQKPSRDICQRGTSLTIQCQVDSQVTMMFWYRQQPGQSLTLIATANQGSEATYESGFVIDKFPISRPNLTFSTLTVSNMSPEDSSIYLCSVRGQQETQYFGPGTRLLVL.

Many counts were recorded for this clonotype. V and J are TRBV20-1 and TRBJ2-2; 9 positions agree with TRBD1. After removal of 6 bases from V and 6 bases from J, the junction contained 20 bases not matched to a gene. There are 18 residues in the CDR3. Germline CDR1 and CDR2: DFQATT and SNEGSKA (reference sequence). DNA for the CDR3: TGCAGTGCCACGAGAGTTGCGCCGGGGACAGGGTATTCCGGGGAGCTGTTTTTT. Amino acids: CSATRVAPGTGYSGELFF.

In this sample, this clonotype turned up a few times. This chain connects TRBV6-1 to TRBJ1-1; D not resolved. V was trimmed by 7 bases and J by 7 bases, leaving 10 bases between them. The V gene's germline CDR1 is MNHNS and CDR2 SASEGT. There are 11 residues in the CDR3. The DNA of the CDR3 is TGTGCCAGCACCTCGAGGAGTGAAGCTTTCTTT. Translating gives CASTSRSEAFF.

The chain carries TRBV6-1 and TRBJ2-3, with 9 bases matching TRBD2. The CDR3 has 15 residues. The trim removed 4 bases at V and 4 bases at J, leaving 6 bases unmatched. Germline values: CDR1 MNHNS, CDR2 SASEGT. The CDR3 region is CASSGIAGAADTQYF. The CDR3 coding sequence is TGTGCCAGCAGTGGGATAGCGGGAGCAGCAGATACGCAGTATTTT.

Ten or more counts support this clonotype. This sequence joins TRBV20-1 and TRBJ2-7, with D unresolved. The CDR3 has 14 residues. Looked up from germline, CDR1 is DFQATT and CDR2 is SNEGSKA (reference sequence). CDR3 sequence (DNA): TGCAGCACGAAGTCGTATAGGGATCTGGGCGAGCAGTACTTC. Its translation is CSTKSYRDLGEQYF.